This T cell receptor beta chain was sequenced for a study of T cells in Graves' hyperthyroidism and ophthalmopathy. Researchers barred patients who had uncontrolled infection, other autoimmune disease, pregnancy or lactation. Diagnoses used clinical symptoms, serum thyroxine and TRAb, thyroid ultrasound and orbital computed tomography. Concerning this clonotype itself: The antigen remains undetermined.

Whole-study results and caveats: The authors' 13 V-J model separated ophthalmopathy from stable hyperthyroidism. Also found in blood were most expanded thyroid clonotypes above 0.001.

Researchers took RNA transcripts and amplified the TCR beta CDR3 regions from them. The TCR CDR3 first-round RT-PCR relied on the HTBI primer set. MiXCR, run by TCRdb on the multiplex PCR reads, gives a single entry per CDR3 protein. Of a few hundred thousand distinct CDR3 sequences detected, roughly 18% appear once; the ten largest clones hold less than 40%. Trimming cost V 6 bases and J 6 bases; bases outside gene matches: 11. The CDR3 consists of 14 residues. Germline CDR1 DFQATT, CDR2 SNEGSKA (reference sequence). This chain connects TRBV20-1 to TRBJ1-2; 9 bases map to TRBD1. The sequence was collected from a man aged 50 to 59 with Graves' ophthalmopathy. The sequencing input was blood. The CDR3 region has the DNA TGCAGTGCAATCCAGACCGGGACAGGGAATGGCTACACCTTC. It yields the protein CSAIQTGTGNGYTF.